This T cell receptor (beta chain) was recovered during a study of blood T cell repertoires in COVID-19 (dated by TCRdb to 2020 to 2021). In terms of the full investigation: Samples from collaborators originated in the United States, Italy and Spain and spanned both the acute and convalescent phases of COVID-19. A de-identified subject ID, COVID-19 status, age in years and sex were almost always included in the sample metadata. Deeply sampled blood TCRbeta repertoires from subjects exposed to, actively infected with, or recovered from COVID-19 were included in the dataset. The repertoires were released in a freely available public database intended as a resource for research on the immune response to SARS-CoV-2. The samples were drawn from the first 160 participants of the ongoing ImmuneRACE study and from over 950 subjects provided by 6 global collaborators. Where HLA class I and class II types were available, the types were taken from metadata supplied by the sample provider, not from assay-based typing. The material from the prospective study consisted of cDNA or gDNA derived from T cells, B-cell-depleted T cells, or PBMCs. Study-wide findings and limitations: The amount of clinical and demographic metadata varied by source and participant and was provided uncurated.

In Seattle, one collaborating source enrolled patients while the infection was active and tracked those patients longitudinally over the course of disease. Each collaborating institution followed its own protocols to collect whole blood in K2EDTA tubes. For TCRbeta analysis, collaborators shipped samples as frozen whole blood, isolated PBMCs, or DNA extracted from either of those sample types. On this clone itself: Its specific antigen is unknown. Qualities for individual bases were not recorded, and no much larger clone is one base off.

Counted from cysteine to phenylalanine, this CDR3 has 15 amino acids. This entry keeps only the CDR3 DNA: 45 bases, framed from base 1. The germline V gene sets CDR1 to MGHRA and CDR2 to YSYEKL. Trimmed from V: 1 base; trimmed from J: 8 bases; junction bases lacking a gene match: 6. TCRbeta CDR3 regions were amplified from genomic DNA using the immunoSEQ Assay, a bias-controlled multiplex PCR. The paper's processing steps were these. The number of nucleated cells in each sample was estimated by amplification of reference gene primers within the assay. Sequence reads were collapsed and filtered to measure the absolute abundance of every unique TCRbeta CDR3 rearrangement. For each sample, productive Simpson clonality was calculated as the square root of Simpson's diversity index over productive rearrangements. Drawn from immuneACCESS, this table holds only the in-frame rearrangements with V and J called that TCRdb kept. Clones are partly lost; checked studies trace under half to an unresolved V gene and leave the rest unexplained. That table supplies the V and J calls and clone size; D and trimming were determined from the DNA. For this sample the table gives roughly 200,000 clones, of which about four fifths were detected only once. Of the sample, about 10% falls within the top ten clones.

This clonotype was obtained from a woman in her thirties or forties with COVID-19, enrolled during active disease. This receptor chain uses TRBV4-1 and TRBJ2-3; 10 junctional bases match TRBD2. Sequencing used peripheral blood. The DNA reads as follows: TGCGCCAGCAGCCAAGGGCTAGCGGGAGTCGGTACGCAGTATTTT. Its amino acids are CASSQGLAGVGTQYF.